Below, one TCR beta chain is given with its context. Its antigen is currently unknown. Sequenced by immunoSEQ multiplex PCR; TCRdb stores in-frame clones only, minus some. Of roughly 80,000 clones listed, around four fifths were seen once; the top ten hold approximately 2.9%. The ends were cut back, 3 bases at V and 5 bases at J, with 20 bases in the middle. CDR1 and CDR2 from the germline V gene are SGHAT and FQNNGV. This CDR3 spans 16 amino acids. This entry comes from a study of T cell responses to AZD1222 COVID-19 vaccine. General study findings and limits: Dominant CD4 TCR responses targeted spike regions 160-218 and 743-854. White British people made up most donors, females outnumbered males, and clonal diversity was possibly underestimated. Unmutated regions of variants are reportedly targeted by nearly half of spike-specific TCRs. Only five or six AZD1222 recipients were seropositive at baseline.

The J gene is TRBJ2-7, the V gene TRBV11-2, with a weak D call TRBD2 (7 bases). The receptor comes from an adult in good health. The sequencing here drew on peripheral blood, taken on day 0 of AZD1222 vaccination. The CDR3, as DNA: TGTGCCAGCAGCTTGGGCGGGGGCGCCTCCAGAAACGAGCAGTACTTC. Protein product: CASSLGGGASRNEQYF.